The 10 T cell receptor beta chains given below trace back to one sample, sequenced in a study of cytomegalovirus exposure and HLA in healthy donors. It was with 60 Vbeta and 13 Jbeta primers that the PCR ran. Assay: immunoSEQ multiplex PCR; the TCRdb copy retains only in-frame clones and omits some. The repertoire consists of around 190,000 clones, with around four fifths occurring once and the leading ten covering more than 1.5%. Material for sequencing was PBMCs. These receptors all come from a man in his forties in good health and CMV-seropositive.

This chain links TRBV28 with TRBJ2-7; 12 bases line up with TRBD2. V shed 4 bases and J 3 bases; nucleotides not matched to a gene: 7. The CDR3 contains 16 residues. Germline V CDR1 and CDR2: MDHEN, SYDVKM. The CDR3 DNA is TGTGCCAGCAGTTCATTATCTAGCGGGAGGGTCTACGAGCAGTACTTC. Its translation: CASSSLSSGRVYEQYF. Full variable domain (outside the CDR3, taken from reference TRBV28 and TRBJ2-7): DVKVTQSSRYLVKRTGEKVFLECVQDMDHENMFWYRQDPGLGLRLIYFSYDVKMKEKGDIPEGYSVSREKKERFSLILESASTNQTSMYLCASSSLSSGRVYEQYFGPGTRLTVT.

V gene TRBV6-6 combines with J gene TRBJ1-1, with 7 bases lining up with TRBD1. J gave up 6 bases and V 0 bases, and 10 bases lay outside the gene matches. Germline CDR1 and CDR2: MNHNY and SVGAGI (reference sequence). This CDR3 contains 16 residues. CDR3 protein: CASSYSNRGNRAEAFF. As DNA, the CDR3 is TGTGCCAGCAGTTACTCAAACAGGGGAAACAGGGCTGAAGCTTTCTTT.

This clone was seen a handful of times. The chain links TRBV28 to TRBJ2-7, with a tentative D call TRBD1 (6 bases). V was shortened by 7 bases and J by 1 base, with 14 bases between the two germline ends. CDR3 size: 14 residues. The germline gives CDR1 MDHEN, CDR2 SYDVKM. This CDR3 reads CASKRTAGSYEQYF. The CDR3 region has the DNA TGTGCCAGCAAACGGACAGCAGGGTCCTACGAGCAGTACTTC. Based on the CDR3 plus reference TRBV28 and TRBJ2-7, the full variable domain is DVKVTQSSRYLVKRTGEKVFLECVQDMDHENMFWYRQDPGLGLRLIYFSYDVKMKEKGDIPEGYSVSREKKERFSLILESASTNQTSMYLCASKRTAGSYEQYFGPGTRLTVT.

As to this clone: The junction does not match germline at one end; this may be a read error. V and J are TRBV20-1 and TRBJ2-3; 7 positions agree with TRBD2. The CDR3 runs 11 residues. Germline CDR1 DFQATT, CDR2 SNEGSKA (reference sequence). CDR3 protein: CSARDRTPGGF. CDR3 nucleotide sequence: TGCAGTGCTAGAGATCGGACCCCGGGGGGTTTT.

The chain is built from TRBV27 and TRBJ1-2; a possible D gene is TRBD1 (6 bases). This CDR3 is built from 15 residues. Per germline, CDR1 MNHEY and CDR2 SMNVEV (reference sequence). V was trimmed by 6 bases and J by 8 bases, leaving 22 bases between them. The CDR3 spells CASSSTRGGERGYTF. The CDR3 DNA reads as TGTGCCAGCAGCTCCACCCGAGGGGGGGAAAGAGGCTACACCTTC.

The CDR3 region has the DNA TGTGCCAGCAATCGGGACAGGGGAGGTCTTGGCTACACCTTC. This codes for CASNRDRGGLGYTF. The chain has TRBV6-6 and TRBJ1-2; 10 positions match TRBD1. The V gene end was trimmed by 7 bases and the J gene end by 7 bases; junction bases not matched to a gene: 9. Germline V lookup: CDR1 MNHNY, CDR2 SVGAGI (reference sequence). The CDR3 runs 14 residues.

This sequence joins TRBV5-1 and TRBJ1-1, with 7 bases identical to TRBD1. The CDR3 spans 17 residues. Trimming cost V 3 bases and J 7 bases; bases outside gene matches: 18. Per the germline V gene, CDR1 is SGHRS and CDR2 is YFSETQ. The CDR3 here is CASSSTVGGAGSGEAFF. CDR3 DNA: TGCGCCAGCAGCTCGACGGTAGGGGGCGCGGGGAGTGGTGAAGCTTTCTTT.

The chain combines TRBV5-1 with TRBJ2-7, with D unclear. V lost 0 bases and J lost 0, with 10 bases in between. CDR3 length equals 15 residues. Germline V lookup: CDR1 SGHRS, CDR2 YFSETQ. CDR3: CASSLDGTRSYEQYF. CDR3 DNA: TGCGCCAGCAGCTTGGATGGCACCCGCTCCTACGAGCAGTACTTC.

The chain links TRBV6-1 to TRBJ2-3; 9 nucleotides agree with TRBD1. CDR1 and CDR2 (germline): MNHNS, SASEGT. The CDR3 is made up of 16 amino acids. V gave up 4 bases and J gave up 0 bases; unmatched junction bases: 5. CDR3 residues: CASSAQGATSTDTQYF. The CDR3 nucleotides are TGTGCCAGCAGTGCACAGGGGGCCACCAGCACAGATACGCAGTATTTT.

The rearrangement joins TRBV5-4 to TRBJ2-1, with 9 bases that match TRBD1. The V gene end was trimmed by 4 bases and the J gene end by 7 bases; junction bases not matched to a gene: 9. CDR3 length: 15 residues. CDR1 and CDR2 (germline): SGHNT, YYREEE (reference sequence). The DNA of the CDR3 is TGTGCCAGCAGCCGCCCGGGACAGGGTATTAATGAGCAGTTCTTC. Protein sequence: CASSRPGQGINEQFF.